The next 4 T cell receptor beta chains were all read from a single sample in a study of T-cell memory formation after mild COVID-19. Using its own MiXCR run on the 5' RACE reads, TCRdb lists one record per CDR3 protein. The table includes roughly 130,000 distinct CDR3 sequences, around 15% detected once. The sample consisted of PBMCs or a T cell subset sorted from them (not recorded which). Receptor source: a young man who had mild COVID-19 (a few samples of this study predate the infection). Cell type and time point are not known.

The chain links TRBV5-1 to TRBJ2-7, with 9 bases fitting TRBD1. Trimming cost V 4 bases and J 6 bases; bases outside gene matches: 8. The CDR3 has 14 amino acids. Germline assignment: CDR1 SGHRS and CDR2 YFSETQ. The CDR3 DNA is TGCGCCAGCAGCATAGGGACAGGGCGTGGCGAGCAGTACGTC. It yields the protein CASSIGTGRGEQYV.

This clonotype was seen a few times. The chain employs TRBV12-3 or TRBV12-4 and TRBJ2-7, with D perhaps matching TRBD1 or TRBD2 (5 bases each). Trimming removed 1 base at V and 6 bases at J, with 13 bases between. CDR3 size: 14 residues. CDR3 loop: CASSLGGVRGEQYV. In DNA form, the CDR3 reads TGTGCCAGCAGTTTAGGTGGGGTGAGGGGCGAGCAGTACGTC.

The rearrangement uses TRBV4-3 and TRBJ2-7; D not certain. This CDR3 contains 14 residues. CDR1 is LGHNA, CDR2 YSLEER, per germline. Trimming took 0 bases from V and 4 from J, leaving 10 bases between them. CDR3: CASSQEVGEYEQYF. CDR3 DNA sequence: TGCGCCAGCAGCCAAGAGGTCGGCGAGTACGAGCAGTACTTC.

The rearrangement links TRBV4-1 to TRBJ2-5; 7 nucleotides match TRBD1. The V segment lost 6 bases and the J segment 5 bases; nucleotides outside the gene matches: 6. CDR1 is MGHRA and CDR2 is YSYEKL in the germline V gene. The CDR3 sequence is 13 residues long. The CDR3: CASSTGVLETQYF. CDR3 coding DNA: TGCGCCAGCAGTACAGGGGTTTTGGAGACCCAGTACTTC.